In its sample, the clone carrying this T cell receptor beta chain was seen many times. The antigen remains unidentified. A sample-barcoded 5' primer and a J-beta primer mix were used in a second PCR of roughly 6 to 11 cycles. TCRdb redid the calling of the 5' RACE reads with MiXCR, one entry per CDR3 protein. The repertoire holds approximately 940,000 distinct CDR3 sequences, roughly 43% seen once, with 13% in the top ten. The germline gives CDR1 SGHTA, CDR2 FQGNSA. Trimming pared 6 bases from V and 0 bases from J, leaving 8 bases between. CDR3 length equals 13 residues. The record originates from a study of blood T cells in healthy people across ages. General study results and limits: Getting older went along with TCR beta diversity per million T cells dropping roughly linearly.

Isolated PBMCs totaled at least 7 million in each sample. This sequence originates from a man in his thirties or forties in good health. The chain couples TRBV7-2 to TRBJ1-1; D unclear. Sequencing input: blood. CDR3 nucleotides: TGTGCCAGCAGAGAGGATATGAACACTGAAGCTTTCTTT. Amino acid sequence: CASREDMNTEAFF.